These 9 T cell receptor beta chains were all obtained from the same sample, sequenced in a study of blood T cell repertoires in COVID-19. Clones were sequenced by immunoSEQ multiplex PCR, and TCRdb holds only the in-frame ones, with some missing. The sample has more than 95,000 clones, about nine tenths seen once. Sequencing was done on a sample of peripheral blood. Receptor source: a human donor with active COVID-19. The donor label of this sample is uncertain.

This clone has a handful of counts. This sequence joins TRBV28 and TRBJ1-2; D is unresolved. The CDR3 has 15 amino acids. V lost 5 bases and J lost 1, with 14 bases in between. CDR1 and CDR2 (germline): MDHEN, SYDVKM. CDR3 protein: CASSPQDPFNYGYTF. Here the CDR3 DNA reads TGTGCCAGCAGTCCTCAGGATCCCTTTAACTATGGCTACACCTTC.

V is TRBV2 and J is TRBJ1-3, with TRBD1 matching over 10 bases. The CDR3 consists of 15 residues. Losses at the gene ends were 6 bases for V and 2 bases for J; bases not matched to a gene: 4. From germline, CDR1 is SNHLY and CDR2 FYNNEI. The CDR3 DNA follows: TGTGCCAGCAGGAGACAGGGGGCGACTGGAAACACCATATATTTT. It is translated as CASRRQGATGNTIYF.

V gene TRBV6-5 combines with J gene TRBJ1-6; D is unresolved. The germline V gene encodes CDR1 MNHEY and CDR2 SVGAGI. The CDR3 has 13 residues. The germline V and J ends were trimmed by 5 bases and 6 bases, with 8 bases remaining between them. CDR3 nucleotides: TGTGCCAGCAGTCGACAAACTAATTCACCCCTCCACTTT. Its protein is CASSRQTNSPLHF.

The DNA of the CDR3 is TGTGCCAGCAGCTCCTCTTTTGGGGAGGCGGACACTGAAGCTTTCTTT. Encoded protein: CASSSSFGEADTEAFF. The chain carries TRBV7-9 and TRBJ1-1, with D uncertain. From germline, CDR1 is SEHNR and CDR2 FQNEAQ (reference sequence). CDR3 length equals 16 residues. The germline V and J ends were trimmed by 4 bases and 3 bases, with 18 bases remaining between them.

The sample holds one count of this clone. The chain combines TRBV4-1 with TRBJ2-1; D unclear. V was cut by 1 base and J by 2 bases, with 9 bases left in between. The length of the CDR3 is 15 residues. The germline CDR1 and CDR2 sequences are MGHRA and YSYEKL. Written as DNA, the CDR3 is TGCGCCAGCAGCCAAGCCCTCTCCGCCTACAATGAGCAGTTCTTC. This codes for CASSQALSAYNEQFF.

This chain uses TRBV30 with TRBJ2-5, with a possible D match to TRBD1 (8 bases). Per the germline V gene, CDR1 is GTSNPN and CDR2 is SVGIG (reference sequence). V lost 4 bases to trimming and J lost 5 bases, with 14 bases between them. CDR3 length: 13 residues. CDR3 DNA sequence: TGTGCCTGGACCTCACAGGGGGGGGAGACCCAGTACTTC. Protein product: CAWTSQGGETQYF.

The chain couples TRBV6-5 to TRBJ2-5, with a tentative D call TRBD1 (5 bases). CDR3 length: 13 amino acids. Trimming shortened V by 6 bases and J by 4 bases, and 12 bases separated the two germline ends. The germline V gene has CDR1 MNHEY and CDR2 SVGAGI. In DNA, the CDR3 is TGTGCCAGCAGCCTGACAGACGGAGAGACCCAGTACTTC. Residues: CASSLTDGETQYF.

The chain recombines TRBV11-1 with TRBJ1-1; D remains unclear. Trimming removed 3 bases at V and 6 bases at J, with 14 bases between. The CDR3 is made up of 14 amino acids. Germline values: CDR1 SGHAT, CDR2 FQDESV (reference sequence). The CDR3 DNA sequence: TGTGCCAGCAGCTTGACTTCAGCGAGCCCTGAAGCTTTCTTT. Translation: CASSLTSASPEAFF. Combining the CDR3 with reference TRBV11-1 and TRBJ1-1 gives the whole variable domain EAEVAQSPRYKITEKSQAVAFWCDPISGHATLYWYRQILGQGPELLVQFQDESVVDDSQLPKDRFSAERLKGVDSTLKIQPAELGDSAMYLCASSLTSASPEAFFGQGTRLTVV.

The rearrangement joins TRBV14 to TRBJ1-2, with TRBD1 matching 8 bases. Germline V gene sequence: CDR1 SGHDN, CDR2 FVKESK. Trimming at V came to 1 base and at J to 2 bases, leaving 6 bases not matched to a gene. The CDR3 has 16 residues. The CDR3 DNA is TGTGCCAGCAGCCAAGCCAGGGACAGGTCCAACTATGGCTACACCTTC. As protein: CASSQARDRSNYGYTF.